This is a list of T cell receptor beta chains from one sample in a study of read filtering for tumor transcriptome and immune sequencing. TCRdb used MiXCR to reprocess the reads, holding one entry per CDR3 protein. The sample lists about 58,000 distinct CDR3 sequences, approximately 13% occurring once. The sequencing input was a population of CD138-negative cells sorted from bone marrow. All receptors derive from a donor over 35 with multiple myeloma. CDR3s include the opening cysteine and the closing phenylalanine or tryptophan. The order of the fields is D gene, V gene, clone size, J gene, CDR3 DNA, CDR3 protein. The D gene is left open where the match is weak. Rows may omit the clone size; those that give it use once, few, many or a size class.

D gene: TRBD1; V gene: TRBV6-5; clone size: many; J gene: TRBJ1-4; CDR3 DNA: TGTGCCAGCAGCAGGACAGGGGGAGGTGAAAAACTGTTTTTT; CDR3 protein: CASSRTGGGEKLFF
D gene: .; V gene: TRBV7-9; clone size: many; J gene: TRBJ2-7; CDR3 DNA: TGTGCCAGCAGCCGACAGGACGAGCAGTACTTC; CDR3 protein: CASSRQDEQYF
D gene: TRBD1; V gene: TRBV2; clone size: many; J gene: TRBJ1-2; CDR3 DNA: TGTGCCAGCAACCTGGACAGGGAGTATGGCTACACCTTC; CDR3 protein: CASNLDREYGYTF
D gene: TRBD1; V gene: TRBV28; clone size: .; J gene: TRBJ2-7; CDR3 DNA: TGTGCCAGCAGACAAATACCGGGACAGGGATTATACTTC; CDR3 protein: CASRQIPGQGLYF
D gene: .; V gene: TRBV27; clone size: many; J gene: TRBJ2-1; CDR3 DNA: TGTGCCAGCAGATTAGCCGGGACTTCCTACAATGAGCAGTTCTTC; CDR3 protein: CASRLAGTSYNEQFF
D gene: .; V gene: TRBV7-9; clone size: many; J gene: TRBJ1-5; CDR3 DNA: TGTGCCAGCAGCTTAGACGGAGGATACCAGCCCCAGCATTTT; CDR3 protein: CASSLDGGYQPQHF
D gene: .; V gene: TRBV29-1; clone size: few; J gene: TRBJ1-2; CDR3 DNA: TGCAGCGTTGAATTAGGGATGGGCTATGGCTACACCTTC; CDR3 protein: CSVELGMGYGYTF
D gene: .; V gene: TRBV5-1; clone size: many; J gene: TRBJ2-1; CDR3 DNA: TGCGCCAGCAGCGCCCGGGCCCGTCAAAACAATGAGCAGTTCTTC; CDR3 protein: CASSARARQNNEQFF
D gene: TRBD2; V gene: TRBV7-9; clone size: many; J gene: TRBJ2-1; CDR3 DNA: TGTGCCAGCAGCTTAGAGGCGGGGGGTAAGAATGAGCAGTTCTTC; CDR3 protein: CASSLEAGGKNEQFF
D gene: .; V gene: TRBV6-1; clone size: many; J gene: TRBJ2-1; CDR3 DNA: TGTGCCAGCAGCCGACTACTAGAGAATTACAATGAGCAGTTCTTC; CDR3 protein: CASSRLLENYNEQFF
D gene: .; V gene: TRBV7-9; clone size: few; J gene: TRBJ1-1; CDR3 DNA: TGTGCCAGCTCACCCTCGGGAGTTAACACTGAAGCTTTCTTT; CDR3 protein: CASSPSGVNTEAFF
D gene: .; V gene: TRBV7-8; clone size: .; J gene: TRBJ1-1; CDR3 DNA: TGTGCCAGCAGCTACCTCTGGGCCCTCGACCCTGAAGCTTTCTTT; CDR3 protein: CASSYLWALDPEAFF
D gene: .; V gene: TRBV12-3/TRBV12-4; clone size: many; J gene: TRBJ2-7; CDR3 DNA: TGTGCCAGCAGTGGGCCGGGACATTCCTACGAGCAGTACTTC; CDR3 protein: CASSGPGHSYEQYF
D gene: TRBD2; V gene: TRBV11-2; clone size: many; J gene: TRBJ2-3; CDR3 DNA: TGTGCCAGCAGCTTACTCGGAAGGACTAGCGGGGCGGCAGATACGCAGTATTTT; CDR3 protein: CASSLLGRTSGAADTQYF
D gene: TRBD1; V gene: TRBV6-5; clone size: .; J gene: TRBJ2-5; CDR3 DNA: TGTGCCAGCACCCCGGGGGCCAGGGGGCGAGGAGAGACCCAGTACTTC; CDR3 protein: CASTPGARGRGETQYF